The 9 T cell receptor beta chains below come from one sample, sequenced in a study of blood T cell repertoires in COVID-19. TCRdb's copy holds only in-frame clones and misses some; the assay was immunoSEQ multiplex PCR. Of 200,000 to 250,000 clones detected, roughly 79% appear once; the ten largest clones hold 7.5%. Sample: peripheral blood. The receptor set was obtained from a woman older than 75 with COVID-19, enrolled during active disease.

This clone was found once. Here the CDR3 reads CASSLLRGGTDTQYF. CDR3 DNA sequence: TGTGCCAGCAGCTTGCTGCGCGGGGGCACAGATACGCAGTATTTT. The chain combines TRBV5-6 with TRBJ2-3, with D maybe TRBD2 (6 bases). The CDR3 runs to 15 residues. The germline V gene encodes CDR1 SGHDT and CDR2 YYEEEE. V lost 1 base and J lost 1, with 10 bases in between.

The genes are TRBV7-3 and TRBJ1-6, with TRBD1 as a possible D gene (6 bases). V was trimmed by 4 bases and J by 10 bases, leaving 14 bases between them. The length of the CDR3 is 14 residues. The V gene's germline CDR1 is SGHTA and CDR2 FQGTGA. The CDR3 bases are TGTGCCAGCAGCTCTAATACAGGGATATCACCCCTCCACTTT. Protein product: CASSSNTGISPLHF.

The gene calls are TRBV7-9 and TRBJ2-1; the match to TRBD2 covers 11 bases. With 6 bases clipped from V and 7 bases from J, the junction kept 8 bases outside the gene matches. Germline values: CDR1 SEHNR, CDR2 FQNEAQ (reference sequence). CDR3 length: 15 residues. CDR3 sequence: CASSFSGRAPNEQFF. The CDR3 nucleotides are TGTGCCAGCAGTTTTAGCGGGAGGGCCCCGAATGAGCAGTTCTTC.

The gene calls are TRBV28 and TRBJ2-7, with a tentative D call TRBD2 (6 bases). Trimming removed 8 bases at V and 4 bases at J, with 18 bases between. The CDR3 length is 14 residues. Germline lookup yields CDR1 MDHEN and CDR2 SYDVKM. The CDR3 bases are TGTGCCAGCCAGGGACCGGGAGCGAAATACGAGCAGTACTTC. Protein: CASQGPGAKYEQYF.

J is TRBJ1-5 and V is TRBV10-2; a possible D gene is TRBD1 (6 bases). Germline V gives CDR1 WSHSY, CDR2 SAAADI. The CDR3 covers 13 residues. V was trimmed by 7 bases and J by 5 bases, leaving 12 bases between them. The CDR3, as DNA: TGCGCCAGCACCCGAGGGGGTGATCAGCCCCAGCATTTT. Translation: CASTRGGDQPQHF.

The V call is TRBV14, the J call TRBJ2-1; D perhaps matches TRBD2 (5 bases). The germline CDR1 and CDR2 sequences are SGHDN and FVKESK. This CDR3 is 14 amino acids long. V was cut by 1 base and J by 4 bases, with 8 bases left in between. This CDR3 reads CASSQGRGYNEQFF. CDR3 coding DNA: TGTGCCAGCAGCCAAGGACGCGGGTACAATGAGCAGTTCTTC.

The rearrangement uses TRBV5-1 and TRBJ2-1; tentatively, D is TRBD2 (6 bases). CDR3 length: 17 amino acids. The germline V gene encodes CDR1 SGHRS and CDR2 YFSETQ. Trimming pared 4 bases from V and 5 bases from J, leaving 22 bases between. The CDR3 nucleotides are TGCGCCAGCAGCGGGGGGAGGTTCATAACCCGGGACAATGAGCAGTTCTTC. Its translation is CASSGGRFITRDNEQFF.

This chain joins TRBV18 and TRBJ1-4; TRBD1 might be the D (6 bases). Trimming took 2 bases from V and 3 from J, leaving 16 bases between them. In germline, CDR1 is KGHSH, CDR2 LQKENI. This CDR3 comprises 17 residues. DNA of the CDR3: TGTGCCAGCTCACCAGGCCTTCAGGGGCGGGCTAATGAAAAACTGTTTTTT. Translating it yields CASSPGLQGRANEKLFF.

The chain has TRBV28 and TRBJ1-1; weak D call: TRBD1 (6 bases). Germline values: CDR1 MDHEN, CDR2 SYDVKM. This CDR3 spans 15 amino acids. Between the trimmed V and J ends, which lost 1 base and 5 bases, there was a span of 14 bases. This CDR3 reads CASSLYSGRGTEAFF. CDR3 bases: TGTGCCAGCAGTTTATATTCGGGAAGGGGGACTGAAGCTTTCTTT. The full variable domain, with the rest looked up from reference TRBV28 and TRBJ1-1, is DVKVTQSSRYLVKRTGEKVFLECVQDMDHENMFWYRQDPGLGLRLIYFSYDVKMKEKGDIPEGYSVSREKKERFSLILESASTNQTSMYLCASSLYSGRGTEAFFGQGTRLTVV.